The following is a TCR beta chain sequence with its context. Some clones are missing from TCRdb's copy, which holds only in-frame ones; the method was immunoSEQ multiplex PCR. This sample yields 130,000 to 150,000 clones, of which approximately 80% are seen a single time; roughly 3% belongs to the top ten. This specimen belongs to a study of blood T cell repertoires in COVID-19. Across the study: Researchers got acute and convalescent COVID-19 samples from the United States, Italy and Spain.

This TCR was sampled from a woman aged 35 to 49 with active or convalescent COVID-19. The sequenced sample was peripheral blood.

In DNA, the CDR3 is TGTGCCAGTAGTACGACTAGCGGGAGAAGAAATGAGCAGTTCTTC. Protein: CASSTTSGRRNEQFF. The chain recombines TRBV19 with TRBJ2-1; 12 nucleotides agree with TRBD2. CDR1 LNHDA and CDR2 SQIVND come from the germline V gene (reference sequence). The CDR3 length is 15 residues. J was trimmed by 7 bases and V by 4 bases; bases with no gene match: 5.